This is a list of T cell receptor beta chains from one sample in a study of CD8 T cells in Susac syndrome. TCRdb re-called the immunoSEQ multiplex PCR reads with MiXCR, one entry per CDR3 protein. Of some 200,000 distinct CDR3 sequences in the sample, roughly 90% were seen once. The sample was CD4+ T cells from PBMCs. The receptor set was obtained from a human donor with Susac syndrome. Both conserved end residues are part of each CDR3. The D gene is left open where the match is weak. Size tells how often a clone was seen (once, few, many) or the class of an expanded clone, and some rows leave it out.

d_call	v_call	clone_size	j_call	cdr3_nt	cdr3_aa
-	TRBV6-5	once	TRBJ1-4	TGTGCCAGCACCGACACCCCAAGTCGGGAAAAACTGTTTTTT	CASTDTPSREKLFF
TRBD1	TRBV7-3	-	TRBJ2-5	TGTGCCAGCAGCTTAACGAGGAACAGGGGGCTGGAGGAGACCCAGTACTTC	CASSLTRNRGLEETQYF
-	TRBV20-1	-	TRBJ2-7	TGCAGTGCTAGATTCTCGGGCAGTCCCTACGAGCAGTACTTC	CSARFSGSPYEQYF
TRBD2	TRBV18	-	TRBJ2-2	TGTGCCAGCTCACCACAGGCGGGAGGACCGAACACCGGGGAGCTGTTTTTT	CASSPQAGGPNTGELFF
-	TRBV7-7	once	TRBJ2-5	TGTGCTAGCAGCAGAAGGGGGACTCTTAAAGAGACCCAGTACTTC	CASSRRGTLKETQYF
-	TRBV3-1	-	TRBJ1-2	TGTGCCAGCAGCCAAGGGGGGGCCAATGGCTACACCTTC	CASSQGGANGYTF
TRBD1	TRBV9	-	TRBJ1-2	TGTGCCAGCAGCATGAGGGGGCCGATGAGTGGCTACACCTTC	CASSMRGPMSGYTF
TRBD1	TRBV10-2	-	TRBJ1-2	TGCGCCAGCAGTGATCAGGGGGCTCACTATGGCTACACCTTC	CASSDQGAHYGYTF
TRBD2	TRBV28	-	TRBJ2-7	TGTGCCAGCAGTTTCAGACTAGCTTCCTACGAGCAGTACTTC	CASSFRLASYEQYF
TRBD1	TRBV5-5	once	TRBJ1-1	TGTGCCAGCAGACAGACAGGGGTCGCTGAAGCTTTCTTT	CASRQTGVAEAFF
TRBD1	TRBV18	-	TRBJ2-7	TGTGCCAGCTCACCAACAGGGGCGAGCTCCTACGAGCAGTACTTC	CASSPTGASSYEQYF
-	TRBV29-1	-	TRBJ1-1	TGCAGCGGCCTCCGGGACATGAACACTGAAGCTTTCTTT	CSGLRDMNTEAFF
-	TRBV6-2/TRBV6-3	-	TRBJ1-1	TGTGCCAGCATCTCGACAGGTGGACGAGACACTGAAGCTTTCTTT	CASISTGGRDTEAFF
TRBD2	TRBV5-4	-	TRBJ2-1	TGTGCCAGCAGCAGGACTAGCGGGGGACGAAACTACAATGAGCAGTTCTTC	CASSRTSGGRNYNEQFF
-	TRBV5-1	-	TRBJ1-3	TGCGCCAGCAGCTCGAGCCCAGGCACCGGAAACACCATATATTTT	CASSSSPGTGNTIYF